Below are 20 T cell receptor beta chains sequenced from a single sample in a study of Graves' ophthalmopathy and Graves' hyperthyroidism. The study amplified TCR beta CDR3 regions using RNA transcripts. The first round was an RT-PCR with HTBI primers, and the second round was a multiplex PCR. TCRdb re-called the multiplex PCR reads through MiXCR, storing one row per CDR3 protein. Among almost 400,000 distinct CDR3 sequences listed, approximately 20% were seen once. The sequencing sample was made of peripheral blood. The receptors were sampled from a woman aged 18 to 35 with Graves' ophthalmopathy.

Ten or more counts support this clonotype. The chain links TRBV7-8 to TRBJ2-7; 10 nucleotides agree with TRBD1. The V gene end was trimmed by 5 bases and the J gene end by 0 bases; junction bases not matched to a gene: 4. The CDR3 is 15 residues long. Germline CDR1 SGHVS, CDR2 FQNEAQ. In nucleotides, the CDR3 is TGTGCCAGCAGCATCCGGGACAGGGGCTCCTACGAGCAGTACTTC. This codes for CASSIRDRGSYEQYF.

This clonotype was observed many times. The chain uses TRBV20-1 and TRBJ2-7; D unresolved. Trimming stripped 5 bases from V and 0 bases from J, with 8 bases between. Germline CDR1 is DFQATT and CDR2 is SNEGSKA (reference sequence). CDR3 length equals 12 residues. The CDR3 spells CSAWEFSYEQYF. In DNA form, the CDR3 reads TGCAGTGCTTGGGAATTCTCCTACGAGCAGTACTTC.

This chain joins TRBV6-2 or TRBV6-3 and TRBJ2-4; 9 bases match TRBD1. The V and J ends lost 0 bases and 7 bases, in that order; junction bases with no gene match: 4. Germline CDR1 and CDR2: MNHEY and SVGEGT. This CDR3 has 15 residues. The CDR3 DNA sequence: TGTGCCAGCAGTTACTCTCGGACAGGGGTTAACATTCAGTACTTC. It specifies CASSYSRTGVNIQYF.

This clonotype was seen at least ten times. The chain is built from TRBV7-2 and TRBJ2-5; D is unclear. CDR3 size: 14 residues. Deletions cut 5 bases from V and 4 bases from J, with 14 bases between. The germline CDR1 and CDR2 sequences are SGHTA and FQGNSA. CDR3 nucleotides: TGTGCCAGCAGCCCAAACTTAGTATCAGAGACCCAGTACTTC. Its protein is CASSPNLVSETQYF.

This clonotype was found many times. The V call is TRBV7-8, the J call TRBJ2-5; 8 nucleotides agree with TRBD2. CDR3 size: 15 residues. Trimming took 4 bases from V and 3 from J; bases not matched to a gene: 7. Germline CDR1 is SGHVS and CDR2 is FQNEAQ. The CDR3 spells CASSSSGTREETQYF. The DNA for the CDR3 is TGTGCCAGCAGCTCGTCCGGGACTAGGGAAGAGACCCAGTACTTC.

This clonotype was seen repeatedly, ten times or more. This chain connects TRBV7-2 to TRBJ2-5; possibly TRBD1 for D (6 bases). Germline assignment: CDR1 SGHTA and CDR2 FQGNSA. This CDR3 has 14 amino acids. V dropped 5 bases and J dropped 4 bases, with 14 bases sitting between them. CDR3 nucleotide sequence: TGTGCCAGCAGCACCCAAACAGGGAGAGAGACCCAGTACTTC. This gives the protein CASSTQTGRETQYF. Looking up the rest from reference TRBV7-2 and TRBJ2-5 gives the full variable domain: GAGVSQSPSNKVTEKGKDVELRCDPISGHTALYWYRQSLGQGLEFLIYFQGNSAPDKSGLPSDRFSAERTGGSVSTLTIQRTQQEDSAVYLCASSTQTGRETQYFGPGTRLLVL.

This clonotype has ten or more counts. The chain employs TRBV19 and TRBJ2-5, with a tentative D call TRBD1 (5 bases). The CDR3 runs to 14 residues. V was pared by 4 bases and J by 5 bases, with 14 bases between. In germline, CDR1 is LNHDA, CDR2 SQIVND (reference sequence). In nucleotides, the CDR3 is TGTGCCAGTAGTAAACTGACAGAGCCGGAGACCCAGTACTTC. It translates to CASSKLTEPETQYF.

This clonotype came up many times. The chain employs TRBV20-1 and TRBJ2-2; 11 bases map to TRBD2. The CDR3 is 13 amino acids. The junction had 2 bases not matched to a gene; V was cut back by 5 bases and J by 6 bases. Germline CDR1 reads DFQATT; CDR2 reads SNEGSKA (reference sequence). CDR3 loop: CSAGGLAAGELFF. Written as DNA, the CDR3 is TGCAGTGCTGGGGGACTAGCGGCCGGGGAGCTGTTTTTT.

This clonotype was detected many times. This chain joins TRBV15 and TRBJ2-5; 9 nucleotides align to TRBD1. The CDR3 consists of 18 residues. V gave up 5 bases and J gave up 3 bases; unmatched junction bases: 16. Germline-derived CDR1 and CDR2 are LNHNV and YYDKDF (reference sequence). DNA for the CDR3: TGTGCCACCAGCTCCAGGGGGACCGGGACAGGGATGAAAGAGACCCAGTACTTC. As protein: CATSSRGTGTGMKETQYF. Drawing the rest from reference TRBV15 and TRBJ2-5, the complete variable domain is DAMVIQNPRYQVTQFGKPVTLSCSQTLNHNVMYWYQQKSSQAPKLLFHYYDKDFNNEADTPDNFQSRRPNTSFCFLDIRSPGLGDTAMYLCATSSRGTGTGMKETQYFGPGTRLLVL.

This clonotype was found many times. The chain carries TRBV25-1 and TRBJ2-4; the D gene is possibly TRBD1 (6 bases). Germline V gives CDR1 MGHDK, CDR2 SYGVNS. The CDR3 runs 13 residues. V shed 6 bases and J shed 6 bases, with 12 bases lying between them. The CDR3 here is CASSREGGNIQYF. The CDR3 DNA reads as TGTGCCAGCAGCCGGGAAGGGGGAAACATTCAGTACTTC.

This clonotype showed up many times. The chain is built from TRBV6-5 and TRBJ1-2, with D maybe TRBD1 (6 bases). The germline V and J ends were trimmed by 5 bases and 6 bases, with 16 bases remaining between them. CDR3 length: 14 residues. CDR1 and CDR2 from the germline V gene are MNHEY and SVGAGI. DNA for the CDR3: TGTGCCAGCAGTCGCAGGGAGGGGGTAAATGGCTACACCTTC. It yields the protein CASSRREGVNGYTF.

In its sample, this clonotype was seen a few times. The chain is built from TRBV5-6 and TRBJ1-3, with a weak D call TRBD1 (5 bases). Germline V CDR1 and CDR2: SGHDT, YYEEEE. Between the trimmed V and J ends, which lost 0 bases and 6 bases, there was a span of 13 bases. The CDR3 contains 15 residues. DNA for the CDR3: TGTGCCAGCAGCTTGGTTGGGCAGGGCCTAAACACCATATATTTT. Translation: CASSLVGQGLNTIYF.

This clonotype was observed at least ten times. The chain combines TRBV7-3 with TRBJ2-6, with 7 bases aligning to TRBD1. The junction had 5 bases not matched to a gene; V was cut back by 5 bases and J by 4 bases. There are 15 residues in the CDR3. CDR1 is SGHTA and CDR2 is FQGTGA in the germline V gene. The CDR3 here is CASSQQGNGANVLTF. For the CDR3, the DNA is TGTGCCAGCAGCCAACAGGGGAACGGGGCCAACGTCCTGACTTTC.

This clonotype was observed at least ten times. The chain uses TRBV2 and TRBJ2-4, with 7 nucleotides matching TRBD1. V lost 6 bases, J lost 6 bases, and 11 bases stayed unmatched. The CDR3 is 15 residues long. The germline gives CDR1 SNHLY, CDR2 FYNNEI. Written as DNA, the CDR3 is TGTGCCAGCAGACTGGGACAGCATAGGGCAAACATTCAGTACTTC. It codes for CASRLGQHRANIQYF. Variable domain in full (rest from reference TRBV2 and TRBJ2-4): EPEVTQTPSHQVTQMGQEVILRCVPISNHLYFYWYRQILGQKVEFLVSFYNNEISEKSEIFDDQFSVERPDGSNFTLKIRSTKLEDSAMYFCASRLGQHRANIQYFGAGTRLSVL.

This CDR3 reads CASSRGGTRWTEAFF. For the CDR3, the DNA is TGTGCCAGCAGCCGCGGCGGGACCCGATGGACTGAAGCTTTCTTT. The chain has TRBV6-2 or TRBV6-3 and TRBJ1-1; D possibly corresponds to TRBD1 (5 bases). CDR3 length: 15 residues. CDR1 MNHEY and CDR2 SVGEGT come from the germline V gene. Trimming shortened V by 6 bases and J by 5 bases, and 19 bases separated the two germline ends.

This clonotype showed up many times. The genes are TRBV20-1 and TRBJ2-7, with 10 bases aligning to TRBD2. The CDR3 has 14 residues. Unmatched junction bases numbered 12, after V lost 5 bases and J lost 8 bases. Per the germline V gene, CDR1 is DFQATT and CDR2 is SNEGSKA (reference sequence). The CDR3 nucleotides read TGCAGTGCTGAGTTAACTAGCGGGGACGCCCAGCAGTACTTC. Translation gives CSAELTSGDAQQYF.

This clonotype was observed at least ten times. CDR3 region: CATHPQLNYGYTF. In nucleotides, the CDR3 is TGTGCCACCCACCCTCAGTTGAACTATGGCTACACCTTC. The J gene is TRBJ1-2, the V gene TRBV12-3 or TRBV12-4, with no clear D. The CDR3 is 13 amino acids. Trimming left V 10 bases short and J 2 bases short, with 14 bases between.

The table lists this clonotype with many counts. V gene TRBV27 combines with J gene TRBJ2-5; TRBD2 agrees at 8 bases. CDR1 and CDR2 (germline): MNHEY, SMNVEV (reference sequence). The CDR3 length is 13 residues. J was trimmed by 4 bases and V by 2 bases; bases with no gene match: 0. The CDR3 here is CASSLLAGETQYF. DNA of the CDR3: TGTGCCAGCAGTTTACTAGCGGGAGAGACCCAGTACTTC.

This clonotype was observed many times. V and J are TRBV6-1 and TRBJ2-7; D is possibly TRBD2 (6 bases). The V end was cut by 7 bases, the J end by 0 bases, with 13 bases between. The CDR3 has 14 amino acids. Germline V gives CDR1 MNHNS, CDR2 SASEGT. DNA of the CDR3: TGTGCCAGCATCTTGGGGGGAAGCTCCTACGAGCAGTACTTC. Translation gives CASILGGSSYEQYF.

Many counts were recorded for this clonotype. The chain has TRBV20-1 and TRBJ1-1; D gene ambiguous. Germline V CDR1 and CDR2: DFQATT, SNEGSKA (reference sequence). Trimming shortened V by 0 bases and J by 3 bases, and 8 bases separated the two germline ends. The CDR3 runs to 13 residues. The CDR3 here is CSARDQEYTEAFF. CDR3 in DNA: TGCAGTGCTAGAGATCAGGAGTACACTGAAGCTTTCTTT.